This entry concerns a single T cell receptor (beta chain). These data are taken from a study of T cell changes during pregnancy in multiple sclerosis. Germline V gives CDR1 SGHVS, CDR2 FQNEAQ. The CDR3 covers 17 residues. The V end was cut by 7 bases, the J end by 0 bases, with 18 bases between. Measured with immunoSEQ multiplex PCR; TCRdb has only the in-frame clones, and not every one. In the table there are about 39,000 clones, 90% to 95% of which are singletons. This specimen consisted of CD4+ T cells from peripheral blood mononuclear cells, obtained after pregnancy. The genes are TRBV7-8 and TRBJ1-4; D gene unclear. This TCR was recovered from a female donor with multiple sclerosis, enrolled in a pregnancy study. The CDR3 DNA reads TGTGCCAGCAAGAACGCGCGTCGATTTGCAACTAATGAAAAACTGTTTTTT. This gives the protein CASKNARRFATNEKLFF.